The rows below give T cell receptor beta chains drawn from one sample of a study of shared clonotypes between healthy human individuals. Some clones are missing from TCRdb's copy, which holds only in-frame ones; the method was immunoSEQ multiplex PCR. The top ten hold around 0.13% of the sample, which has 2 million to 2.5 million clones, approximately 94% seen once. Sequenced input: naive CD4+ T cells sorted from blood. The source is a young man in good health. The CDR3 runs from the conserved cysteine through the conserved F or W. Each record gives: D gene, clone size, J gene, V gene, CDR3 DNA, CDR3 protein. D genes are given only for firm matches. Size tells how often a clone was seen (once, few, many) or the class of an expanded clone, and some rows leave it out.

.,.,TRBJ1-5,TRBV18,TGTGCCAGCTCACCACGGGCTACAGACGATCAGCCCCAGCATTTT,CASSPRATDDQPQHF
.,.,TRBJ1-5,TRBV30,TGTGCCTGGAGCGAACAGGGTGGACAGCCCCAGCATTTT,CAWSEQGGQPQHF
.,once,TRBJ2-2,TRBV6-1,TGTGCCAGCAAGACTCTGAACACCGGGGAGCTGTTTTTT,CASKTLNTGELFF
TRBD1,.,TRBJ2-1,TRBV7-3,TGTGCCAGCAGCCCCAGATCGGGGACAGCAATCTCCTACAATGAGCAGTTCTTC,CASSPRSGTAISYNEQFF
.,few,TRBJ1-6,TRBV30,TGTGCCTGGAGCCCGTCGCCCCAATCACCCCTCCACTTT,CAWSPSPQSPLHF
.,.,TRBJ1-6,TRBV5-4,TGTGCCAGCAGAGGGGGGGGGAATTCACCCCTCCACTTT,CASRGGGNSPLHF
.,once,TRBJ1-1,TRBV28,TGTGCCAGCAGCCAAAGTACTGAAGCTTTCTTT,CASSQSTEAFF
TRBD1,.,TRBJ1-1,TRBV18,TGTGCCAGCTCACGGGGACAGGGGCCTGGCCAACGATCTGCTGAAGCTTTCTTT,CASSRGQGPGQRSAEAFF
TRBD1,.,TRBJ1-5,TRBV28,TGTGCCAGCAGTTTGAACACCGGGACAGGGGATAATCAGCCCCAGCATTTT,CASSLNTGTGDNQPQHF
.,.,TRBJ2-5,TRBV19,TGTGCCAGTAGTATAGGGCCAGTCTCAGAGACCCAGTACTTC,CASSIGPVSETQYF
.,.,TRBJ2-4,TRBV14,TGTGCCAGCAGCCAAGATGGGGTTGTGAACATTCAGTACTTC,CASSQDGVVNIQYF
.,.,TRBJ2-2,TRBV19,TGTGCCAGTAGTATTTGGGGAAATACCGGGGAGCTGTTTTTT,CASSIWGNTGELFF
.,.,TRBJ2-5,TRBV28,TGTGCCAGCAGTTTTGTTGGCGAGACCCAGTACTTC,CASSFVGETQYF
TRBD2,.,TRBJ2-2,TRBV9,TGTGCCAGCAGCGTTGGGAATGACTTGGGGAGCGGGAGGCGGACCGGGGAGCTGTTTTTT,CASSVGNDLGSGRRTGELFF
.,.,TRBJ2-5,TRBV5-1,TGCGCCAGCATGGGAGAGACCCAGTACTTC,CASMGETQYF
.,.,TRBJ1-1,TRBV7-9,TGTGCCAGCACCTGGGACACTGAAGCTTTCTTT,CASTWDTEAFF
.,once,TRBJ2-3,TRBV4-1,TGCGCCAGCAGCCAGGGTCACGGGGTTAGCACAGATACGCAGTATTTT,CASSQGHGVSTDTQYF
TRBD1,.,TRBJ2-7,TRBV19,TGTGCCAGTAGTATACAGGGGGTAAGGGAGCAGTACTTC,CASSIQGVREQYF
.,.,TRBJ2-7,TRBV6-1,TGTGCCAGCAGTGAGGGTCAGGGACTTAGCGAGCAGTACTTC,CASSEGQGLSEQYF
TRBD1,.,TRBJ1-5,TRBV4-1,TGCGCCAGCAGCCCTCGTGACAGGGGGGACTTAAGTCAGCCCCAGCATTTT,CASSPRDRGDLSQPQHF
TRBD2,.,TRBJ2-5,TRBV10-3,TGTGCCATAGCGGGGAGCCCGGGGGAGACCCAGTACTTC,CAIAGSPGETQYF
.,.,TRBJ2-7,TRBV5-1,TGCGCCAGCAGCTTGGGCCTCAACAGGGATTTAAACGAGCAGTACTTC,CASSLGLNRDLNEQYF
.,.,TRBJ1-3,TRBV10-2,TGCGCCAGCAGTGAGTTGGGTGGAAACACCATATATTTT,CASSELGGNTIYF
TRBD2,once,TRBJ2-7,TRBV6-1,TGTGCCAGCAGTGACCCGCCAGCGGGGGGGTCCTACGAGCAGTACTTC,CASSDPPAGGSYEQYF
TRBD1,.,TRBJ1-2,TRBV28,TGTGCCAGCAGAGGGACAGGGGGCTCTAACTATGGCTACACCTTC,CASRGTGGSNYGYTF
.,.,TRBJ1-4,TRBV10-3,TGTGCCAGCCGAGCGGGGTCCAATAATGAAAAACTGTTTTTT,CASRAGSNNEKLFF
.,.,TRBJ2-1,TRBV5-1,TGCGCCAGCACCCTTCTACCCATGCCCAACTACAATGAGCAGTTCTTC,CASTLLPMPNYNEQFF
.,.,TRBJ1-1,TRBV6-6,TGTGCCAGCAGTTACCAGGAACAGGGGAACACTGAAGCTTTCTTT,CASSYQEQGNTEAFF
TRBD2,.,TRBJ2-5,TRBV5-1,TGCGCCAGCAGCCCCGGGACTAGCGGGAGGGCCGGAGAGACCCAGTACTTC,CASSPGTSGRAGETQYF
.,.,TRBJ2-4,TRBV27,TGTGCCAGCCGATTAAGGGCCAAAAACATTCAGTACTTC,CASRLRAKNIQYF
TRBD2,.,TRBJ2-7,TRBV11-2,TGTGCCAGCAACTTCGGGGGGGCCAGCAGCGAGCAGTACTTC,CASNFGGASSEQYF
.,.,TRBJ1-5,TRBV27,TGTGCCAGCAGTTTACTGGGGGTTAGCAATCAGCCCCAGCATTTT,CASSLLGVSNQPQHF
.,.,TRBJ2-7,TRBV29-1,TGCAGCGTTGTAGGGAGATTTAGCTACGAGCAGTACTTC,CSVVGRFSYEQYF
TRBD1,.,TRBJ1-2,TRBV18,TGTGCCAGCTCACCACAATACCCCGACAGAGGGGGCGGCTACACCTTC,CASSPQYPDRGGGYTF
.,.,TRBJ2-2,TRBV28,TGTGCCGGATCAGTGGGGGGCGCTACCGGGGAGCTGTTTTTT,CAGSVGGATGELFF
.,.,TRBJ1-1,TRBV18,TGTGCCAGCTCACCACAGGGCATGAACACTGAAGCTTTCTTT,CASSPQGMNTEAFF
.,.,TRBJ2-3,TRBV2,TGTGCCAGCAAGAGGGAGAGTATCACAGATACGCAGTATTTT,CASKRESITDTQYF
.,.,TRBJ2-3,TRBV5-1,TGCGCCAGCAGGGGAGGGGGAAGCACAGATACGCAGTATTTT,CASRGGGSTDTQYF
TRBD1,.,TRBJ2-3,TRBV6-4,TGTGCCAGCAGCCGAGGGGGCGACACAGATACGCAGTATTTT,CASSRGGDTDTQYF
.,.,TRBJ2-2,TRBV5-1,TGCGCCAGCAGCTCGACAGGCCCAAACACCGGGGAGCTGTTTTTT,CASSSTGPNTGELFF
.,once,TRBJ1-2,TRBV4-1,TGCGCCAGCAGCCAAGAAGCGCACGAAAGGGGGTACGGCTACACCTTC,CASSQEAHERGYGYTF
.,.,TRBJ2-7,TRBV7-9,TGTGCCAGCAGCTTAGTCGTACCGGGGGTCGAGCAGTACTTC,CASSLVVPGVEQYF